This T cell receptor beta chain was sequenced during a study of spatial heterogeneity in lung cancer (dated by TCRdb to between 2018 and 2021). For context, the study as a whole: The donors were some 70 patients from the lung TRACERx cohort who had early-stage, untreated non-small cell lung cancer. Follow-up PBMC samples were sequenced whenever available, with the median time to follow-up being about two years after resection. At surgery, about 210 tumor regions, around 64 matched nontumor lung samples and 56 PBMC samples were TCR-sequenced for both alpha and beta chains. In the raw uncorrected reads, each unique combination of TCR and UMI appeared more than ten times on average. TCR alpha and beta repertoires were quantitatively compared across multiple tumor regions, matched nontumor lung and blood in non-small cell lung cancer. Nonsynonymous mutation counts, determined by whole-exome sequencing of tumor tissue, were related to features of the TCR repertoire. More beta-chain than alpha-chain transcripts were consistently detected, likely reflecting higher beta-chain transcript abundance. Broader findings and caveats from the paper: Additional single-cell paired TCR alpha and beta sequencing was considered necessary to confirm, at a functional level, the hypothesis that regional TCRs recognize regional mutations. Only roughly 15 patients were included in the comparisons of baseline and follow-up blood repertoires. Ubiquitous expanded tumor TCRs were found in blood more often at tumor resection than at routine follow-up.

V and J are truncated by 7 bases and 8 bases respectively, leaving an intervening sequence of 21 bases. From the cysteine up to the phenylalanine, the CDR3 has a length of 14 residues. The only DNA kept is the CDR3, 42 bases in frame from the first base. Sequences DFQATT (CDR1) and SNEGSKA (CDR2) are obtained from the germline V gene (reference sequence). Libraries were constructed by 5' RACE. The sequencer listed for this sample is NextSeq 500. In the TCR library protocol, a unique molecular identifier was attached to each TCR cDNA molecule so that PCR and sequencing errors could be corrected. The authors processed their data as follows. Decombinator tools were used for TCR identification, UMI-based error correction and CDR3 extraction. TCRs above a frequency of 2 per 1,000, corresponding to the top 1% of the tumor frequency distribution, were defined as expanded. Renyi diversity was calculated using the R vegan package after each repertoire was subsampled 100 times to 5,000 TCRs. CDR3 similarity networks were built from amino acid triplet string-kernel similarity, connecting CDR3s with pairwise similarity above 0.82. Using fastp at Q25 and MiXCR, TCRdb reprocessed the public reads and kept productive beta chains. Each record represents a unique CDR3 protein, reported with the most common genes and DNA among its rows. None of the V and J calls come from the authors' own analysis; TCRdb made them. In all, the sample holds 85,000 to 100,000 distinct CDR3 sequences, and approximately 19% of those were seen once. Together, the top ten hold less than 25% of the sample.

With respect to this clonotype: The clone's antigen remains unknown. No per-base quality is available; no much larger clone lies one base away.

The sample's time point label, in plain terms: blood at routine non-recurrence follow-up after resection. Whole RNA extracted from tumor and nontumor lung tissue, or from cryopreserved PBMC samples, was used for TCR sequencing without cell sorting. Patients were selected for TCR sequencing only if sufficient RNA was available from at least two tumor regions. The sequenced sample was PBMCs, obtained at follow-up. This TCR came from a male donor with early-stage non-small cell lung cancer. This receptor chain uses TRBV20-1 and TRBJ2-1; the D gene is unclear. The CDR3 loop reads CSGELKLLSDEQFF. The DNA reads TGCAGTGGGGAACTGAAGCTTCTCTCGGATGAGCAGTTCTTC.